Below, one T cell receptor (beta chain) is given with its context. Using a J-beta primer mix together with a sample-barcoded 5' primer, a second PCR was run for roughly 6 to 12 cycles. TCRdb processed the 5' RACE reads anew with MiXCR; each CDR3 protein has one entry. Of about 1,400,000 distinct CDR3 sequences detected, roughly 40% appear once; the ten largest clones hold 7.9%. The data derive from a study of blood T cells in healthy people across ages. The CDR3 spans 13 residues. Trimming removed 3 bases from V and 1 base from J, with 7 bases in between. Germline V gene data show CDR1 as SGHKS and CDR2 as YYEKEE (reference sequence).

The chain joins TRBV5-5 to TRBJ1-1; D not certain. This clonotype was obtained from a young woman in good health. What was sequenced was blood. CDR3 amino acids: CASSWGWNTEAFF. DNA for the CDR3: TGTGCCAGCAGCTGGGGTTGGAACACTGAAGCTTTCTTT.